These T cell receptor beta chains were read from a single sample in a study of siplizumab effects on memory and regulatory T cells. Assay: immunoSEQ multiplex PCR; the TCRdb copy retains only in-frame clones and omits some. The data hold roughly 100,000 clones, with roughly 96% observed a single time. The sequencing sample was made of naive CD4+ T cells sorted from blood. The receptors originated from a human donor in good health. Each CDR3 is given without its conserved first and last residue. D genes are given only for firm matches. Not all rows give a size; the values are once, few, many and, for expanded clones, a class.

V gene: TRBV7-2
D gene: -
clone size: -
J gene: TRBJ2-5
CDR3 protein: ASSLLGETQY

V gene: TRBV5-1
D gene: -
clone size: -
J gene: -
CDR3 protein: ASSLGDEQY

V gene: TRBV6-5
D gene: -
clone size: -
J gene: TRBJ2-7
CDR3 protein: ASRDPGTYEQY

V gene: TRBV25-1
D gene: TRBD1
clone size: -
J gene: TRBJ1-6
CDR3 protein: ASSHTGTGLYSPLH

V gene: TRBV7-2
D gene: -
clone size: -
J gene: TRBJ2-5
CDR3 protein: ASSQRTQETQY

V gene: TRBV7-6
D gene: -
clone size: -
J gene: TRBJ2-1
CDR3 protein: ASSSLTGSAKVEQF

V gene: TRBV27
D gene: TRBD1
clone size: -
J gene: TRBJ1-3
CDR3 protein: ASSRGTGSEGNTIY

V gene: TRBV5-4
D gene: -
clone size: -
J gene: TRBJ2-2
CDR3 protein: ASSLAGVWNTGELF

V gene: TRBV30
D gene: -
clone size: -
J gene: TRBJ2-3
CDR3 protein: AWSLVGRGLTDTQY

V gene: TRBV4-1
D gene: -
clone size: -
J gene: TRBJ1-1
CDR3 protein: ASSQGARGHTEAF

V gene: TRBV7-3
D gene: TRBD1
clone size: -
J gene: TRBJ2-3
CDR3 protein: ASSPRTGLLNFTDTQY

V gene: TRBV7-9
D gene: -
clone size: -
J gene: TRBJ1-5
CDR3 protein: ASSLVGATSGLNQPQH

V gene: TRBV6-6
D gene: TRBD1
clone size: -
J gene: TRBJ1-2
CDR3 protein: ASSWDRGVRGYT

V gene: TRBV5-1
D gene: -
clone size: -
J gene: TRBJ2-1
CDR3 protein: ASSFGDSMGSEQF

V gene: TRBV19
D gene: -
clone size: -
J gene: TRBJ2-3
CDR3 protein: ASSGSLLHTDTQY

V gene: TRBV28
D gene: TRBD2
clone size: -
J gene: TRBJ2-3
CDR3 protein: ASSLNGLASTDTQY

V gene: TRBV7-2
D gene: TRBD1
clone size: once
J gene: TRBJ2-5
CDR3 protein: ASSLALTGGETQY

V gene: TRBV30
D gene: -
clone size: -
J gene: TRBJ2-5
CDR3 protein: AWSYQTGETQY

V gene: TRBV4-1
D gene: TRBD2
clone size: -
J gene: TRBJ2-5
CDR3 protein: ASSQAGLGGQTQY